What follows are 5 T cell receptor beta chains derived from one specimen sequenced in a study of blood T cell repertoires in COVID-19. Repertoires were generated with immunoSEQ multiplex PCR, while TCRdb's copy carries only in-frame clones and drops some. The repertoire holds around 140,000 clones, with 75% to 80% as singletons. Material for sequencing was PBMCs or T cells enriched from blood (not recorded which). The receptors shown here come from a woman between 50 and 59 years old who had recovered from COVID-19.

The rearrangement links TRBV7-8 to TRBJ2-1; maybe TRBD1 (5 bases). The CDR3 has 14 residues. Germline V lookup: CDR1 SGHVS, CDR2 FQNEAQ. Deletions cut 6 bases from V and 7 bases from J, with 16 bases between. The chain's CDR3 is CASRLGQGRNEQFF. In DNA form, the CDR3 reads TGTGCCAGCAGGTTGGGGCAGGGAAGAAATGAGCAGTTCTTC.

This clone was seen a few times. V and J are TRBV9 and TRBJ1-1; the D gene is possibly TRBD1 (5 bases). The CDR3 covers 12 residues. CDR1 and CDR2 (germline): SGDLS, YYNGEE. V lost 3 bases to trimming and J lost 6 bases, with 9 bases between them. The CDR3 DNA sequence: TGTGCCAGCAGCGGAGACAGTTCTGAAGCTTTCTTT. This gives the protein CASSGDSSEAFF.

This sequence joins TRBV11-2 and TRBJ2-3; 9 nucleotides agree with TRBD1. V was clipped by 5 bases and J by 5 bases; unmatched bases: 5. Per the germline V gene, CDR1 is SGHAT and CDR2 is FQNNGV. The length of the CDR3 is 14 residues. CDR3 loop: CASSLDRGIDTQYF. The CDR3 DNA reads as TGTGCCAGCAGCCTGGACAGGGGCATAGATACGCAGTATTTT.

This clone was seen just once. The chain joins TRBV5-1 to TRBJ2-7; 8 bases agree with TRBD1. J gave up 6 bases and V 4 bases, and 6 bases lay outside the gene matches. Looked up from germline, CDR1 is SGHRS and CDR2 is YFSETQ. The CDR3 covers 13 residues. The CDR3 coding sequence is TGCGCCAGCAGCACATCCGGGACAGGCGAGCAGTACTTC. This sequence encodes CASSTSGTGEQYF.

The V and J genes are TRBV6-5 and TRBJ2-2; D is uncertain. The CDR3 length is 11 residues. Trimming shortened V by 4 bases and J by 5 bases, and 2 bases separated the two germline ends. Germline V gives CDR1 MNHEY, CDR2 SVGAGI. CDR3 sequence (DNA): TGTGCCAGCAGTTCTACCGGGGAGCTGTTTTTT. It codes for CASSSTGELFF.